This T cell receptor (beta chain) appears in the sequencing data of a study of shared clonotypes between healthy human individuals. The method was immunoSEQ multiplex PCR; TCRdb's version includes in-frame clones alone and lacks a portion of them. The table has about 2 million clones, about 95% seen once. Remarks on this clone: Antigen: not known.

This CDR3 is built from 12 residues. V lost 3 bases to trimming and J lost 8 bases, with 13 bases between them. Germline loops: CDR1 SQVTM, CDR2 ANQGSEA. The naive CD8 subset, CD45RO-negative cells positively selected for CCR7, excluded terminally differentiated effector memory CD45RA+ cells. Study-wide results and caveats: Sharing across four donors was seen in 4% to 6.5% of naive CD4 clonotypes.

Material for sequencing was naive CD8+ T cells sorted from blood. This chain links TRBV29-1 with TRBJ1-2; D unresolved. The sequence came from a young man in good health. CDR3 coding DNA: TGCAGCGTTGATCGGGCGCTCGGGGGCTACACCTTC. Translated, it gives CSVDRALGGYTF. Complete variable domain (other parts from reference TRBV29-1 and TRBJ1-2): SAVISQKPSRDICQRGTSLTIQCQVDSQVTMMFWYRQQPGQSLTLIATANQGSEATYESGFVIDKFPISRPNLTFSTLTVSNMSPEDSSIYLCSVDRALGGYTFGSGTRLTVV.